The 28 T cell receptor beta chains below were found in one sample sequenced in a study of blood T cell repertoires in COVID-19. Repertoires were generated with immunoSEQ multiplex PCR, while TCRdb's copy carries only in-frame clones and drops some. The sample lists 150,000 to 200,000 clones; around three quarters were seen once. The sequenced material came from PBMCs or T cells enriched from blood (not recorded which). Receptors were obtained from a woman aged 50 to 65 with acute COVID-19.

Only one count was recorded for this clone. The chain couples TRBV5-6 to TRBJ2-3, with TRBD2 as a possible D gene (5 bases). This CDR3 is 13 amino acids long. Germline V gives CDR1 SGHDT, CDR2 YYEEEE. Trimming pared 5 bases from V and 0 bases from J, leaving 7 bases between. DNA of the CDR3: TGTGCCAGCAGTGAGGGAAGCACAGATACGCAGTATTTT. It specifies CASSEGSTDTQYF.

This chain links TRBV5-6 with TRBJ1-2; no clear D. The CDR3 sequence is 15 residues long. In germline, CDR1 is SGHDT, CDR2 YYEEEE. The V gene lost 1 base and the J gene lost 2 bases, with 12 bases spanning the gap. The DNA of the CDR3 is TGTGCCAGCAGCTTGTTTGAAACGAGAAACTATGGCTACACCTTC. Translating gives CASSLFETRNYGYTF.

The chain has TRBV25-1 and TRBJ1-1, with D possibly being TRBD1 (6 bases). This CDR3 spans 14 amino acids. Germline CDR1 and CDR2: MGHDK and SYGVNS. The V end lost 4 bases, the J end lost 5 bases, and 14 bases lay between the germline ends. CDR3 coding DNA: TGTGCCAGCAGTGGGCTGCTAACAGGGACTGAAGCTTTCTTT. It codes for CASSGLLTGTEAFF.

The chain combines TRBV29-1 with TRBJ2-1; 9 bases line up with TRBD1. The germline CDR1 and CDR2 sequences are SQVTM and ANQGSEA. This CDR3 region has 16 residues. Trimming at V came to 6 bases and at J to 6 bases, leaving 15 bases not matched to a gene. The CDR3 DNA follows: TGCAGCGTCCCCGCCGGGACAGGGAGGGTTGGCAATGAGCAGTTCTTC. Its translation: CSVPAGTGRVGNEQFF.

The chain carries TRBV19 and TRBJ1-5, with TRBD1 identical over 7 bases. From germline, CDR1 is LNHDA and CDR2 SQIVND (reference sequence). J lost 7 bases, V lost 4 bases, and 4 bases had no gene match. This CDR3 has 13 residues. In DNA form, the CDR3 reads TGTGCCAGTAGTAGCGACAGGGCCCAGCCCCAGCATTTT. Amino acids: CASSSDRAQPQHF. Combining the CDR3 with reference TRBV19 and TRBJ1-5 gives the whole variable domain DGGITQSPKYLFRKEGQNVTLSCEQNLNHDAMYWYRQDPGQGLRLIYYSQIVNDFQKGDIAEGYSVSREKKESFPLTVTSAQKNPTAFYLCASSSDRAQPQHFGDGTRLSIL.

V and J are TRBV4-1 and TRBJ1-4, with TRBD1 matching 8 bases. The length of the CDR3 is 17 residues. V was clipped by 1 base and J by 8 bases; unmatched bases: 12. Germline values: CDR1 MGHRA, CDR2 YSYEKL. In DNA, the CDR3 is TGCGCCAGCAGCCAAGGTCGGGCGGCAGGGGGCGCGGAAAAACTGTTTTTT. Translated, it gives CASSQGRAAGGAEKLFF.

J is TRBJ2-1 and V is TRBV20-1; unclear D gene. Germline V gene sequence: CDR1 DFQATT, CDR2 SNEGSKA (reference sequence). Trimming left V 5 bases short and J 15 bases short, with 8 bases between. This CDR3 is 8 amino acids long. CDR3 loop: CSAGRVFF. Written as DNA, the CDR3 is TGCAGTGCTGGTCGAGTGTTCTTC.

On this clone: The junction departs from germline at one end; a sequencing error may be responsible. The chain is built from TRBV2 and TRBJ2-5, with 12 bases that match TRBD1. CDR1 and CDR2 (germline): SNHLY, FYNNEI. The CDR3 is 15 amino acids. In nucleotides, the CDR3 is TGCGCGCGAGGGAGGGACAGGGGGCTCCAAGAGACCCAGTACTTC. Residues: CARGRDRGLQETQYF.

V and J are TRBV6-4 and TRBJ1-2, with 8 bases identical to TRBD1. Per germline, CDR1 MRHNA and CDR2 SNTAGT. The CDR3 runs 14 residues. V dropped 3 bases and J dropped 5; count of bases not matched to a gene: 5. CDR3: CASSDGQGRYGYTF. CDR3 nucleotides: TGTGCCAGCAGTGATGGACAGGGTCGGTATGGCTACACCTTC.

The V call is TRBV7-2, the J call TRBJ1-1; tentative D call: TRBD1 (6 bases). Germline loops: CDR1 SGHTA, CDR2 FQGNSA. Trimming removed 5 bases at V and 0 bases at J, with 13 bases between. The CDR3 is 15 residues long. CDR3 region: CASSPPTGLNTEAFF. The CDR3 DNA reads TGTGCCAGCAGCCCTCCGACAGGATTGAACACTGAAGCTTTCTTT.

This sequence joins TRBV5-1 and TRBJ1-6, with TRBD1 matching 7 bases. CDR1 is SGHRS, CDR2 YFSETQ, per germline. The V segment lost 6 bases and the J segment 5 bases; nucleotides outside the gene matches: 5. This CDR3 has 14 residues. The CDR3 DNA reads TGCGCCAGCACCGGACAGGAAGATAATTCACCCCTCCACTTT. As protein: CASTGQEDNSPLHF.

The rearrangement uses TRBV5-6 and TRBJ1-1; TRBD1 might be the D (5 bases). CDR1 SGHDT and CDR2 YYEEEE come from the germline V gene. The CDR3 is 13 residues long. Trimming took 0 bases from V and 8 from J, leaving 11 bases between them. The CDR3 spells CASSLETGGEAFF. The CDR3 DNA reads as TGTGCCAGCAGCTTGGAAACAGGAGGGGAAGCTTTCTTT.

The genes are TRBV19 and TRBJ1-5; weak D call: TRBD1 (5 bases). Germline lookup yields CDR1 LNHDA and CDR2 SQIVND (reference sequence). CDR3 length: 16 residues. V was shortened by 6 bases and J by 4 bases, with 19 bases between the two germline ends. This CDR3 reads CASRVRAGNVNQPQHF. The CDR3 coding sequence is TGTGCCAGTAGAGTAAGGGCAGGGAACGTGAATCAGCCCCAGCATTTT.

The chain joins TRBV29-1 to TRBJ2-3; D possibly corresponds to TRBD2 (5 bases). CDR1 is SQVTM, CDR2 ANQGSEA, per germline. V was pared by 4 bases and J by 2 bases, with 13 bases between. The CDR3 has 14 amino acids. DNA of the CDR3: TGCAGCGTTGCTTTGGGAGCAACCACAGATACGCAGTATTTT. Translating it yields CSVALGATTDTQYF.

V and J are TRBV24-1 and TRBJ2-7, with D perhaps TRBD1 (6 bases). V was trimmed by 6 bases and J by 2 bases, leaving 16 bases between them. CDR3 size: 15 residues. CDR1 is KGHDR, CDR2 SFDVKD, per germline. Here the CDR3 DNA reads TGTGCCACCAGTTCCGGGACAAGGCCCCCCTACGAGCAGTACGTC. Protein: CATSSGTRPPYEQYV.

This chain connects TRBV6-2 or TRBV6-3 to TRBJ1-1, with unresolved D. The germline V gene encodes CDR1 MNHEY and CDR2 SVGEGT. V was pared by 4 bases and J by 3 bases, with 9 bases between. CDR3 size: 13 residues. CDR3 DNA: TGTGCCAGCAGTTTCGCGGGTTACACTGAAGCTTTCTTT. It yields the protein CASSFAGYTEAFF.

V gene TRBV5-1 combines with J gene TRBJ2-2, with D maybe TRBD1 (5 bases). The CDR3 is 14 residues long. Germline CDR1 SGHRS, CDR2 YFSETQ. Deletions cut 1 base from V and 4 bases from J, with 8 bases between. The CDR3 reads CASSLQGSTGELFF. The CDR3 nucleotides read TGCGCCAGCAGCTTGCAGGGTTCCACCGGGGAGCTGTTTTTT.

The V gene is TRBV19, the J gene TRBJ1-1; TRBD1 aligns across 9 bases. CDR3 size: 16 residues. The germline gives CDR1 LNHDA, CDR2 SQIVND (reference sequence). J lost 5 bases, V lost 3 bases, and 10 bases had no gene match. The CDR3 here is CASSIGDRVDFTEAFF. The CDR3 DNA follows: TGTGCCAGTAGTATTGGGGACAGGGTTGATTTTACTGAAGCTTTCTTT.

This clone has a single count. J is TRBJ2-1 and V is TRBV2, with a possible D match to TRBD1 (6 bases). V lost 11 bases and J lost 2, with 16 bases in between. The CDR3 loop spans 14 amino acids. Looked up from germline, CDR1 is SNHLY and CDR2 is FYNNEI. The CDR3 is CAGATGRAYNEQFF. For the CDR3, the DNA is TGTGCCGGTGCGACAGGACGGGCCTACAATGAGCAGTTCTTC.

The rearrangement uses TRBV24-1 and TRBJ2-6; D gene unclear. V was cut by 3 bases and J by 2 bases, with 10 bases left in between. This CDR3 spans 16 amino acids. Germline assignment: CDR1 KGHDR and CDR2 SFDVKD. The DNA of the CDR3 is TGTGCCACCAGTGATCCATCAGAGGCTGGGGCCAACGTCCTGACTTTC. This encodes CATSDPSEAGANVLTF.

The V call is TRBV23-1, the J call TRBJ2-6; D may be TRBD2 (5 bases). TRBV23-1 is reported as an ORF; its role is uncertain. The CDR3 sequence is 16 residues long. V lost 7 bases, J lost 1 base, and 14 bases lay in between. The chain's CDR3 is CASTNLRDSGANVLTF. The CDR3 DNA follows: TGCGCCAGCACCAATCTACGGGATTCTGGGGCCAACGTCCTGACTTTC.

This sequence joins TRBV19 and TRBJ2-2; 8 bases line up with TRBD1. This CDR3 is built from 17 residues. The V segment lost 3 bases and the J segment 1 base; nucleotides outside the gene matches: 7. CDR1 and CDR2 from the germline V gene are LNHDA and SQIVND (reference sequence). In nucleotides, the CDR3 is TGTGCCAGTAGTATCCTTTCCGGGACAGGGAACACCGGGGAGCTGTTTTTT. Translating gives CASSILSGTGNTGELFF.

The chain links TRBV5-6 to TRBJ1-1; no firm D call. V lost 2 bases and J lost 1, with 15 bases in between. Germline CDR1 SGHDT, CDR2 YYEEEE. There are 16 residues in the CDR3. Here the CDR3 reads CASSFPQGRENTEAFF. The CDR3 DNA is TGTGCCAGCAGCTTCCCCCAAGGGAGGGAGAACACTGAAGCTTTCTTT.

The chain is built from TRBV18 and TRBJ2-1; 7 bases match TRBD1. V lost 0 bases and J lost 4; bases outside the gene matches: 6. Germline loops: CDR1 KGHSH, CDR2 LQKENI. The CDR3 sequence is 16 residues long. CDR3 sequence (DNA): TGTGCCAGCTCACCACCGGGACAGATACCTTACAATGAGCAGTTCTTC. It encodes CASSPPGQIPYNEQFF.

V usage is TRBV6-5 and J usage is TRBJ2-3, with 8 nucleotides matching TRBD1. The CDR3 is 15 residues long. The V gene end was trimmed by 6 bases and the J gene end by 1 base; junction bases not matched to a gene: 6. The V gene's germline CDR1 is MNHEY and CDR2 SVGAGI. This chain's CDR3 is CASRTTGQGTDTQYF. The CDR3 nucleotides read TGTGCCAGCAGAACAACGGGACAGGGCACAGATACGCAGTATTTT.

The chain joins TRBV29-1 to TRBJ1-2; D unclear. V was shortened by 0 bases and J by 4 bases, with 12 bases between the two germline ends. The CDR3 length is 14 residues. Germline V lookup: CDR1 SQVTM, CDR2 ANQGSEA. The CDR3 DNA reads as TGCAGCGTTGAAGAGGTCGTCCGGGGCTATGGCTACACCTTC. Its protein is CSVEEVVRGYGYTF.

CDR3 loop: CASKGGQPPDTIYF. CDR3 nucleotides: TGTGCCAGCAAAGGGGGCCAACCTCCTGACACCATATATTTT. The chain employs TRBV28 and TRBJ1-3; 7 bases are a match to TRBD1. Germline CDR1 is MDHEN and CDR2 is SYDVKM. The CDR3 sequence is 14 residues long. Trimming at V came to 7 bases and at J to 8 bases, leaving 11 bases not matched to a gene.

This clone appeared a few times. The chain is built from TRBV29-1 and TRBJ2-4, with TRBD1 as a possible D gene (6 bases). Trimming shortened V by 4 bases and J by 0 bases, and 13 bases separated the two germline ends. The germline V gene encodes CDR1 SQVTM and CDR2 ANQGSEA. This CDR3 is built from 15 residues. This CDR3 is CSVVGTPLAKNIQYF. CDR3 sequence (DNA): TGCAGCGTTGTCGGGACACCGTTAGCCAAAAACATTCAGTACTTC.